This TCR beta chain was captured in a study of shared clonotypes between healthy human individuals. Findings and caveats of the study: Generation of non-shared clonotypes was less probable than generation of clonotypes shared by all four donors. Though the depth was large, rarefaction showed that sorted-subset sequencing was incomplete. A handful of donors shared approximately 5% of their naive CD4 clonotypes.

The naive CD8 population came from CD45RO-negative cells selected for CCR7, without terminally differentiated effector memory CD45RA+ cells. A note on this clone: Its antigen is currently unknown. This CDR3 is also generated by other DNA sequences in the sample.

Deep-level settings were used for running the assay. The protocol was immunoSEQ multiplex PCR, while the TCRdb copy is restricted to in-frame clones and leaves out a portion. The repertoire holds under 700,000 clones, with 85% to 95% as singletons. CDR3 length: 14 amino acids. Per the germline V gene, CDR1 is LNHDA and CDR2 is SQIVND (reference sequence). V gave up 5 bases and J gave up 4 bases; unmatched junction bases: 8. The clonotype was recovered from a woman between 25 and 40 years old in good health. The sequenced sample was naive CD8+ T cells sorted from blood. V usage is TRBV19 and J usage is TRBJ2-7, with TRBD1 matching over 7 bases. CDR3 nucleotide sequence: TGTGCCAGTAGTCCAACGACAGGGTCATACGAGCAGTACTTC. Translating it yields CASSPTTGSYEQYF.